A selection of T cell receptor beta chains follows, all from one sample in a study of shared clonotypes between healthy human individuals. Measured with immunoSEQ multiplex PCR; TCRdb has only the in-frame clones, and not every one. The repertoire consists of hundreds of thousands of clones, with just over 90% occurring once and the leading ten covering 24%. Sequenced: naive CD8+ T cells sorted from blood. These receptors all come from a man aged 25-45 years in good health. Each CDR3 is given with its conserved first and last residue. Size is stated for part of the rows, as once, few or many counts, or as a class when the clone is expanded.

size | J | V | CDR3
NA | TRBJ2-2 | TRBV25-1 | CASSEWGTEELFF
NA | TRBJ2-7 | TRBV29-1 | CSVDGGQGSAYEQYF
NA | TRBJ2-1 | TRBV28 | CASSPLGGQRYYNEQFF
NA | TRBJ2-7 | TRBV27 | CASSFTHGSYEQYF
NA | TRBJ2-3 | TRBV28 | CASSTGLMGTDTQYF
NA | TRBJ2-7 | TRBV5-1 | CASSRDQNYEQYF
NA | TRBJ1-1 | TRBV18 | CASSPPEQNTEAFF
NA | TRBJ2-3 | TRBV6-4 | CASSDSSTGTDTQYF
NA | TRBJ1-3 | TRBV28 | CASRTGTGVGNTIYF
NA | TRBJ2-2 | TRBV7-9 | CASSKSGAYSGLTGELFF
NA | TRBJ2-3 | TRBV13 | CASSLPGTSGRFGDTQYF
NA | TRBJ2-7 | TRBV19 | CASSPGQGIYEQYF
NA | TRBJ2-1 | TRBV13 | CASSALGGQGLGEQFF
NA | TRBJ2-7 | TRBV28 | CASSARLGTGSYEQYF
NA | TRBJ2-3 | TRBV5-6 | CASSSGGLDTQYF
NA | TRBJ2-2 | TRBV27 | CASSLTNTGELFF
NA | TRBJ2-2 | TRBV11-2 | CASSFGAFGGELFF
NA | TRBJ2-2 | TRBV7-9 | CASSLEVRESWEELFF
NA | TRBJ2-2 | TRBV2 | CATDSTGRNTGELFF
NA | TRBJ2-2 | TRBV27 | CASMVGQTNTGELFF
NA | TRBJ2-1 | TRBV25-1 | CASSDFAYRDNEQFF
once | TRBJ1-5 | TRBV15 | CATSNWGGGGQPQHF
NA | TRBJ2-3 | TRBV15 | CATSTSPWTGNNVPTDTQYF
NA | TRBJ2-7 | TRBV7-9 | CASSETGGRHEQYF
NA | TRBJ2-7 | TRBV5-1 | CASSPTRDRGSYEQYF
NA | TRBJ2-1 | TRBV29-1 | CSVGGYNEQFF
NA | TRBJ1-4 | TRBV7-9 | CASTLSTGTHEKLFF
NA | TRBJ2-5 | TRBV27 | CASSLSQVAGVRETQYF
NA | TRBJ2-5 | TRBV6-9 | CASNWPSGRKTQYF
NA | TRBJ2-1 | TRBV4-3 | CASSQGVGTSGYRGGDEQFF
NA | TRBJ2-3 | TRBV2 | CAMTPKTSNRDTQYF
NA | TRBJ1-3 | TRBV6-5 | CASSYSGTGSGNTIYF
NA | TRBJ2-7 | TRBV19 | CASAAGTYEQYF
NA | TRBJ2-1 | TRBV4-1 | CASSPSGMAGGPDEQFF
NA | TRBJ2-1 | TRBV30 | CAWTKGVSSYNEQFF
NA | TRBJ2-2 | TRBV29-1 | CSVESENTGELFF
NA | TRBJ2-4 | TRBV10-1 | CASNGTGGTLAKNIQYF
NA | TRBJ2-1 | TRBV13 | CASSSDSNNEQFF
NA | TRBJ2-1 | TRBV28 | CASSSTIGDNEQFF
NA | TRBJ2-3 | TRBV10-1 | CASSWEGQGTDTQYF
NA | TRBJ2-1 | TRBV7-6 | CASSLEAGALNEQFF
NA | TRBJ2-5 | TRBV5-1 | CASSTSGLETQYF
few | TRBJ2-7 | TRBV6-4 | CASSPGLGSYEQYF
NA | TRBJ1-4 | TRBV2 | CASSPKAATTNEKLFF